This passage covers 29 T cell receptor beta chains from one sample sequenced in a study of blood T cell repertoires in COVID-19 (dated by TCRdb to 2020 to 2022). The library relied on the immunoSEQ multiplex PCR assay. The table was pulled from immuneACCESS by TCRdb, which kept in-frame rearrangements only. Such tables lose some clones; where checked, under half of the loss comes from unresolved V genes, and the rest has no known cause. The table for this sample lists some 150,000 clones; roughly 85% of them were counted only once. The biggest ten clones account for roughly 2.9% of the sample. Sequencing used PBMCs or T cells enriched from blood (not recorded which). The receptors stem from a woman in her 50s who had recovered from COVID-19.

The rearrangement links TRBV7-2 to TRBJ2-3, with TRBD2 matching 13 bases. CDR1 is SGHTA and CDR2 is FQGNSA in the germline V gene. This CDR3 contains 18 residues. V shed 2 bases and J 2 bases; nucleotides not matched to a gene: 7. The CDR3: CASSLYSTSGGFTDTQYF. CDR3 bases: TGTGCCAGCAGCTTATATTCGACTAGCGGGGGGTTCACAGATACGCAGTATTTT.

The V and J genes are TRBV5-5 and TRBJ1-2; D might be TRBD1 (5 bases). The V and J ends lost 4 bases and 4 bases respectively, with 14 bases between them. The CDR3 has 14 residues. Germline lookup yields CDR1 SGHKS and CDR2 YYEKEE (reference sequence). DNA for the CDR3: TGTGCCAGCAGCCCGGACACTTCCACCTATGGCTACACCTTC. Translated: CASSPDTSTYGYTF.

The J gene is TRBJ2-5, the V gene TRBV24-1; 9 nucleotides agree with TRBD2. The CDR3 contains 14 residues. The V gene's germline CDR1 is KGHDR and CDR2 SFDVKD. V trimming: 7 bases; J trimming: 5 bases; junction bases outside the gene matches: 7. CDR3 region: CATRAGGPRETQYF. Here the CDR3 DNA reads TGTGCCACCAGGGCGGGGGGGCCTAGGGAGACCCAGTACTTC.

The gene calls are TRBV18 and TRBJ2-7, with 12 bases aligning to TRBD1. V was pared by 6 bases and J by 5 bases, with 11 bases of the junction left unmatched. CDR3 length: 16 residues. The germline gives CDR1 KGHSH, CDR2 LQKENI. DNA for the CDR3: TGTGCCAGCTCGGATGACCCCGGGACAGGGGGCCACGAGCAGTACTTC. Encoded protein: CASSDDPGTGGHEQYF.

The chain carries TRBV29-1 and TRBJ1-1, with D possibly TRBD1 on 5 matching bases. V was cut by 4 bases and J by 0 bases, with 9 bases left in between. The length of the CDR3 is 13 residues. Germline V gene lookup returns CDR1 SQVTM and CDR2 ANQGSEA. Here the CDR3 reads CSVAGQVNTEAFF. The CDR3 DNA reads TGCAGCGTTGCCGGACAAGTGAACACTGAAGCTTTCTTT.

J is TRBJ1-4 and V is TRBV28; 7 bases are a match to TRBD1. With V trimmed by 4 bases and J by 7 bases, 9 bases remained unmatched. The CDR3 is made up of 15 amino acids. In germline, CDR1 is MDHEN, CDR2 SYDVKM. The CDR3 bases are TGTGCCAGCAGTTCCCCACGAGGGGGCTTTGAAAAACTGTTTTTT. Translating gives CASSSPRGGFEKLFF.

The chain recombines TRBV11-3 with TRBJ2-1; 9 nucleotides match TRBD2. The CDR3 length is 16 residues. V dropped 2 bases and J dropped 4; count of bases not matched to a gene: 6. Germline V lookup: CDR1 SGHNT, CDR2 YENEEA. The CDR3 DNA reads TGTGCCAGCAGCTTATTGCCTAGCGGGGTATACAATGAGCAGTTCTTC. This translates into CASSLLPSGVYNEQFF.

V and J are TRBV19 and TRBJ2-5; D is unclear. The CDR3 totals 15 residues. Per the germline V gene, CDR1 is LNHDA and CDR2 is SQIVND (reference sequence). V dropped 2 bases and J dropped 5 bases, with 15 bases sitting between them. CDR3 sequence reads: CASSIPHSPPETQYF. In nucleotides, the CDR3 is TGTGCCAGTAGTATACCCCACTCCCCGCCGGAGACCCAGTACTTC.

This chain uses TRBV30 with TRBJ1-2, with unresolved D. CDR3 size: 13 residues. Per the germline V gene, CDR1 is GTSNPN and CDR2 is SVGIG (reference sequence). V lost 2 bases, J lost 8 bases, and 15 bases lay in between. The CDR3 bases are TGTGCCTGGAGTAACGCCCCTTTGCGGGGCTACACCTTC. Encoded protein: CAWSNAPLRGYTF. The full variable domain, rest sourced from reference TRBV30 and TRBJ1-2, is SQTIHQWPATLVQPVGSPLSLECTVEGTSNPNLYWYRQAAGRGLQLLFYSVGIGQISSEVPQNLSASRPQDRQFILSSKKLLLSDSGFYLCAWSNAPLRGYTFGSGTRLTVV.

The chain has TRBV28 and TRBJ2-2; 8 nucleotides align to TRBD1. The CDR3 consists of 13 residues. With V trimmed by 7 bases and J by 4 bases, 2 bases remained unmatched. CDR1 is MDHEN, CDR2 SYDVKM, per germline. CDR3 region: CASTTGGTGELFF. The CDR3 coding sequence is TGTGCCAGCACTACAGGGGGCACCGGGGAGCTGTTTTTT. The full variable domain, with the rest looked up from reference TRBV28 and TRBJ2-2, is DVKVTQSSRYLVKRTGEKVFLECVQDMDHENMFWYRQDPGLGLRLIYFSYDVKMKEKGDIPEGYSVSREKKERFSLILESASTNQTSMYLCASTTGGTGELFFGEGSRLTVL.

This clone was seen more than once but under ten times. The genes are TRBV11-3 and TRBJ2-2, with D maybe TRBD1 (6 bases). This CDR3 region has 15 residues. CDR1 is SGHNT and CDR2 is YENEEA in the germline V gene. The germline V and J ends were trimmed by 6 bases and 4 bases, with 15 bases remaining between them. The CDR3 DNA is TGTGCCAGCAGTCTACCGGACAGACCCACCGGGGAGCTGTTTTTT. Amino acids: CASSLPDRPTGELFF.

The chain uses TRBV3-1 (or the pseudogene TRBV3-2) and TRBJ2-2; D is ambiguous. The CDR3 length is 14 residues. The ends were cut back, 1 base at V and 2 bases at J, with 5 bases in the middle. CDR1 and CDR2 (germline): LGHDT, YNNKEL (reference sequence). This chain's CDR3 is CASSQVVNTGELFF. The CDR3 nucleotides read TGTGCCAGCAGCCAAGTAGTAAACACCGGGGAGCTGTTTTTT.

CDR3 region: CASSPWGGKETQYF. The CDR3 nucleotides are TGTGCCAGCAGCCCTTGGGGGGGGAAAGAGACCCAGTACTTC. The rearrangement uses TRBV3-1 (or the pseudogene TRBV3-2) and TRBJ2-5, with TRBD2 identical over 7 bases. CDR3 length: 14 amino acids. The V segment lost 4 bases and the J segment 3 bases; nucleotides outside the gene matches: 5. The germline V gene encodes CDR1 LGHDT and CDR2 YNNKEL (reference sequence).

The chain carries TRBV5-8 and TRBJ2-1; no definite D call. This CDR3 has 14 residues. Germline values: CDR1 SGHTS, CDR2 YDEGEE. Trimming shortened V by 0 bases and J by 10 bases, and 14 bases separated the two germline ends. CDR3 amino acids: CASSLGGPTREQFF. The CDR3 DNA sequence: TGTGCCAGCAGCTTGGGAGGCCCCACGAGGGAGCAGTTCTTC. The full variable domain, in which reference TRBV5-8 and TRBJ2-1 provide the parts outside the CDR3, is EAGVTQSPTHLIKTRGQQATLRCSPISGHTSVYWYQQALGLGLQFLLWYDEGEERNRGNFPPRFSGRQFPNYSSELNVNALELEDSALYLCASSLGGPTREQFFGPGTRLTVL.

The V call is TRBV5-4, the J call TRBJ2-2; D gene uncertain. V was trimmed by 0 bases and J by 6 bases, leaving 6 bases between them. Germline assignment: CDR1 SGHNT and CDR2 YYREEE (reference sequence). CDR3 size: 13 residues. CDR3 protein: CASSLDSAGELFF. In DNA form, the CDR3 reads TGTGCCAGCAGCTTGGATTCGGCCGGGGAGCTGTTTTTT.

In nucleotides, the CDR3 is TGCGCCAGCAGCCAAGCGTCCGTAGCTGGGGCCAACGTCCTGACTTTC. It translates to CASSQASVAGANVLTF. The chain joins TRBV4-1 to TRBJ2-6; D remains ambiguous. Trimming pared 1 base from V and 2 bases from J, leaving 9 bases between. Germline V lookup: CDR1 MGHRA, CDR2 YSYEKL. The CDR3 totals 16 residues.

The CDR3, as DNA: TGTGCCAGCACCCCGACAGGGGGCAGGCAGCCCCAGCATTTT. As protein: CASTPTGGRQPQHF. The chain couples TRBV28 to TRBJ1-5, with 10 bases matching TRBD1. V lost 7 bases to trimming and J lost 7 bases; unmatched junction nucleotides: 7. Germline CDR1 MDHEN, CDR2 SYDVKM. The CDR3 sequence is 14 residues long.

The chain joins TRBV6-5 to TRBJ1-1; D is undetermined. V gave up 6 bases and J gave up 8 bases, with 22 bases separating them. Germline V gene sequence: CDR1 MNHEY, CDR2 SVGAGI. This CDR3 is 15 amino acids long. In DNA form, the CDR3 reads TGTGCCAGCAGCTCTACCGGAACGCGGCGACTCGAAGCTTTCTTT. Protein product: CASSSTGTRRLEAFF.

The rearrangement links TRBV4-2 to TRBJ2-3; possible D gene TRBD2, 7 bases. Trimming left V 0 bases short and J 6 bases short, with 19 bases between. The CDR3 runs 17 residues. The germline gives CDR1 LGHNA, CDR2 YNFKEQ. The CDR3 loop reads CASSQERLGGPGDTQYF. The CDR3 nucleotides are TGTGCCAGCAGCCAAGAGCGTCTGGGGGGGCCGGGGGATACGCAGTATTTT.

The rearrangement joins TRBV24-1 to TRBJ2-7, with 9 bases aligning to TRBD1. This CDR3 region has 15 residues. Germline CDR1 KGHDR, CDR2 SFDVKD. Trimming cost V 4 bases and J 4 bases; bases outside gene matches: 7. The CDR3 spells CATSDGTGGWYEQYF. The CDR3 bases are TGTGCCACCAGTGACGGTACAGGGGGCTGGTACGAGCAGTACTTC.

The V and J genes are TRBV12-3 or TRBV12-4 and TRBJ1-3, with TRBD1 matching over 7 bases. The CDR3 loop spans 13 amino acids. V was pared by 6 bases and J by 4 bases, with 3 bases of the junction left unmatched. The CDR3 DNA reads as TGTGCCAGCAGGGAGGGACAGGGAAACACCATATATTTT. Its protein is CASREGQGNTIYF.

This clone has a single count. The chain couples TRBV6-4 to TRBJ2-3; tentatively, D is TRBD1 (5 bases). Trimming removed 4 bases at V and 4 bases at J, with 12 bases between. The CDR3 covers 14 residues. Germline lookup yields CDR1 MRHNA and CDR2 SNTAGT. The CDR3 DNA sequence: TGTGCCAGCAGTGTATCAGGGCGTCCAGATACGCAGTATTTT. Translation: CASSVSGRPDTQYF.

Only a few counts were recorded for this clone. V is TRBV3-1 (or the pseudogene TRBV3-2) and J is TRBJ2-5; 8 bases are shared with TRBD1. Germline V CDR1 and CDR2: LGHDT, YNNKEL (reference sequence). This CDR3 is 16 amino acids long. After removal of 2 bases from V and 5 bases from J, the junction contained 10 bases not matched to a gene. This CDR3 reads CASSQIPGGLEETQYF. CDR3 DNA sequence: TGTGCCAGCAGCCAAATTCCAGGGGGCTTGGAGGAGACCCAGTACTTC.

CDR3 residues: CASSQEPHRGPSDEQFF. As DNA, the CDR3 is TGTGCCAGCAGCCAAGAACCCCACAGGGGACCGAGCGATGAGCAGTTCTTC. The chain carries TRBV4-2 and TRBJ2-1, with 7 bases lining up with TRBD1. The CDR3 is 17 residues long. V gave up 0 bases and J gave up 8 bases; unmatched junction bases: 13. Germline lookup yields CDR1 LGHNA and CDR2 YNFKEQ.

The chain combines TRBV2 with TRBJ2-7; TRBD1 matches at 9 bases. The ends lost 5 bases at V and 6 bases at J; junction bases unmatched: 14. The CDR3 runs 16 residues. From germline, CDR1 is SNHLY and CDR2 FYNNEI. The CDR3 protein is CASSTRRGQGSAEQYF. The CDR3 region has the DNA TGTGCCAGCAGTACCCGACGGGGACAGGGCTCCGCCGAGCAGTACTTC.

The chain has TRBV30 and TRBJ1-3; 11 nucleotides line up with TRBD1. Germline loops: CDR1 GTSNPN, CDR2 SVGIG (reference sequence). The V segment lost 8 bases and the J segment 4 bases; nucleotides outside the gene matches: 4. The CDR3 spans 13 residues. The CDR3 region has the DNA TGTGCCGGACAGGGGGCGCCGGGAAACACCATATATTTT. Its protein product is CAGQGAPGNTIYF.

The chain couples TRBV6-2 or TRBV6-3 to TRBJ1-5, with D unresolved. Trimming shortened V by 2 bases and J by 5 bases, and 10 bases separated the two germline ends. The germline gives CDR1 MNHEY, CDR2 SVGEGT. The CDR3 loop spans 14 amino acids. CDR3 residues: CASSYGQRDQPQHF. CDR3 DNA: TGTGCCAGCAGTTACGGGCAGAGGGATCAGCCCCAGCATTTT.

The V gene is TRBV18, the J gene TRBJ1-4; 10 bases are shared with TRBD1. The CDR3 runs to 18 residues. The V gene's germline CDR1 is KGHSH and CDR2 LQKENI. V was pared by 0 bases and J by 2 bases, with 6 bases of the junction left unmatched. CDR3 sequence (DNA): TGTGCCAGCTCACCACCGTTGGGACAGGGGAGGACTAATGAAAAACTGTTTTTT. Translated: CASSPPLGQGRTNEKLFF.

The chain combines TRBV10-3 with TRBJ2-7, with 15 bases lining up with TRBD2. V shed 6 bases, J shed 12 bases, and the junction held 15 bases outside the gene matches. From germline, CDR1 is ENHRY and CDR2 SYGVKD. The CDR3 has 16 residues. In nucleotides, the CDR3 is TGTGCCATCAGCCCTGGACTAGCGGGAGGGCCGATAGGAGGGTACTTC. It yields the protein CAISPGLAGGPIGGYF.